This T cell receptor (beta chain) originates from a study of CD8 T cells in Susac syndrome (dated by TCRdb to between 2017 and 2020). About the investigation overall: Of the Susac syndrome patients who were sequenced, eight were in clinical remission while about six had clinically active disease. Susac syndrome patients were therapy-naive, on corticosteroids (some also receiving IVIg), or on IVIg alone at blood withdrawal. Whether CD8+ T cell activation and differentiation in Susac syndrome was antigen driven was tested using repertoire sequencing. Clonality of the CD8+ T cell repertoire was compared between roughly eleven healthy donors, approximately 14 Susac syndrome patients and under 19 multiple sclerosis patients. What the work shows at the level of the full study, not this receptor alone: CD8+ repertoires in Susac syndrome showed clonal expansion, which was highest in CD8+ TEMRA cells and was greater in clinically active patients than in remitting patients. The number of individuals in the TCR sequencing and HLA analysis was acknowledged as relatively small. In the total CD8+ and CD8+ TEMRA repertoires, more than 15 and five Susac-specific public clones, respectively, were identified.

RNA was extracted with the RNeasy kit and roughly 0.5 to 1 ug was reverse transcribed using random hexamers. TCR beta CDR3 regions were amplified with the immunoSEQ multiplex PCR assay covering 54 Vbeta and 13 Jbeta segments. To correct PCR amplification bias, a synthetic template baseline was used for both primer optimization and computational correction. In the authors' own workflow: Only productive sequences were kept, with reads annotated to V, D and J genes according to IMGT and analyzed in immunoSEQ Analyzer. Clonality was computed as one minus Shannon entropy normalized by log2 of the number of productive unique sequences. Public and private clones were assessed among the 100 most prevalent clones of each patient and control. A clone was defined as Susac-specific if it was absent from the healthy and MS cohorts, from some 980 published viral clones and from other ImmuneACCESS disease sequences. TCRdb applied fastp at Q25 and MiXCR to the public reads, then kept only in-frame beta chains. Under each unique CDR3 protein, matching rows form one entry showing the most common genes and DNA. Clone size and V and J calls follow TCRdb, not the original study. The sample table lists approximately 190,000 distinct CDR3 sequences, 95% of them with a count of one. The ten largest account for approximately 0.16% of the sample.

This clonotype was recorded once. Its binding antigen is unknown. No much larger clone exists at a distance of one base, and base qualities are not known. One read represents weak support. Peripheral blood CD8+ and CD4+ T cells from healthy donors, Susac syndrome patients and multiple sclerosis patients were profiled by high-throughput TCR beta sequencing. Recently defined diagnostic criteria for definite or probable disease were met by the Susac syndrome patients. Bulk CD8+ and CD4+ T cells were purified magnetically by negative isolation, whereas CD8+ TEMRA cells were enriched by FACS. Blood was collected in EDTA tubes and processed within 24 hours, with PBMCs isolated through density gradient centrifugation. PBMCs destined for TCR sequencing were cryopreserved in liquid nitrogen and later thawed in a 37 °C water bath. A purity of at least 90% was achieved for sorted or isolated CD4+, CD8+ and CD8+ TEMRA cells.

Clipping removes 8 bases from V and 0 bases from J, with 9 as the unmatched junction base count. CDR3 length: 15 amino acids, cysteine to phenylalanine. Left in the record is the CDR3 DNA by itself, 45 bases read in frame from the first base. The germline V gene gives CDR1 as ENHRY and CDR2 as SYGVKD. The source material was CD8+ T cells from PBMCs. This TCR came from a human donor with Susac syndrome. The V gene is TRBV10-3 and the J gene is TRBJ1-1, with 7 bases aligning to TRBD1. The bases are TGTGCCATCGACGACGGACAGGAACTGAACACTGAAGCTTTCTTT. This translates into CAIDDGQELNTEAFF.